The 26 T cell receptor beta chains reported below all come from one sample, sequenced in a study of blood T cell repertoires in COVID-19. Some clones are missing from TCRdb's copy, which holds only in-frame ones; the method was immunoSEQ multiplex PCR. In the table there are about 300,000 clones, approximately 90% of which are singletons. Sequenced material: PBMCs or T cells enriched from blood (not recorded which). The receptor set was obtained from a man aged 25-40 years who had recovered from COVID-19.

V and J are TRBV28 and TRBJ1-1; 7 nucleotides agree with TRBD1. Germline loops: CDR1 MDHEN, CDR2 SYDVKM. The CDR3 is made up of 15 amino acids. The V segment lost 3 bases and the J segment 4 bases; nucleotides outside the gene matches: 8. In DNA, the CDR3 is TGTGCCAGCAGTTTCCCCCCGGGACAGAGCACTGAAGCTTTCTTT. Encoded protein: CASSFPPGQSTEAFF.

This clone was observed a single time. CDR3 DNA sequence: TGTGCCAGCAGTTTCTCAGGCGCGGGAACAGAGACCCAGTACTTC. The encoded protein is CASSFSGAGTETQYF. This rearrangement joins TRBV28 to TRBJ2-5; a weak D match, TRBD2 (6 bases). V was clipped by 3 bases and J by 4 bases, with 15 bases between them. Germline-derived CDR1 and CDR2 are MDHEN and SYDVKM. This CDR3 contains 15 residues.

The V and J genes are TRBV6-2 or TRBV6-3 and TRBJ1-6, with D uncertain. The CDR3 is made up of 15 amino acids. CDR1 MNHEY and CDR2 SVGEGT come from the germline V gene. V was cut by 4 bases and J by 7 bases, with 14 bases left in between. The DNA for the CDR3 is TGTGCCAGCAGTTTACAGATTCTGCTGAATTCACCCCTCCACTTT. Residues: CASSLQILLNSPLHF.

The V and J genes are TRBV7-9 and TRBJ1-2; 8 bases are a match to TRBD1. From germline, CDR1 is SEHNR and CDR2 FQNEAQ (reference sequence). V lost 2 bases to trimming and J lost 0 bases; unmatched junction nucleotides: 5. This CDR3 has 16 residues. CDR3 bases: TGTGCCAGCAGCTTAACGTGGACAGGGACTAACTATGGCTACACCTTC. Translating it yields CASSLTWTGTNYGYTF.

CDR3 residues: CASSERGTGVHEQYF. The CDR3 DNA is TGTGCCAGCAGTGAAAGGGGGACAGGGGTCCACGAGCAGTACTTC. The chain carries TRBV2 and TRBJ2-7, with 10 bases matching TRBD1. Germline V gene sequence: CDR1 SNHLY, CDR2 FYNNEI. The CDR3 extends over 15 amino acids. The trim removed 2 bases at V and 5 bases at J, leaving 6 bases unmatched.

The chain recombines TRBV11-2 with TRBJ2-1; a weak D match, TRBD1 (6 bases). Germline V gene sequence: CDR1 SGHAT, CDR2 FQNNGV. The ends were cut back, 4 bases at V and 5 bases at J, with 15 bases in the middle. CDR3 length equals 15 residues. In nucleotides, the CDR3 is TGTGCCAGCAGCTCCTTACAGGGTTTTCACAATGAGCAGTTCTTC. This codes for CASSSLQGFHNEQFF.

In nucleotides, the CDR3 is TGCAGCGGACTAGCGAAGGGTCACAATGAGCAGTTCTTC. This sequence encodes CSGLAKGHNEQFF. J is TRBJ2-1 and V is TRBV29-1; 8 bases fit TRBD2. Germline CDR1 and CDR2: SQVTM and ANQGSEA. V lost 7 bases and J lost 5; bases outside the gene matches: 7. CDR3 length: 13 residues.

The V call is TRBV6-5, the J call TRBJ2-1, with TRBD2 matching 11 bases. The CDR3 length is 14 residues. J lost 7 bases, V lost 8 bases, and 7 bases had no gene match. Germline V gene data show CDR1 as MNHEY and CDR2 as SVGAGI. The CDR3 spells CASWVVAGGNEQFF. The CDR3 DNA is TGTGCCAGCTGGGTAGTAGCGGGAGGGAATGAGCAGTTCTTC.

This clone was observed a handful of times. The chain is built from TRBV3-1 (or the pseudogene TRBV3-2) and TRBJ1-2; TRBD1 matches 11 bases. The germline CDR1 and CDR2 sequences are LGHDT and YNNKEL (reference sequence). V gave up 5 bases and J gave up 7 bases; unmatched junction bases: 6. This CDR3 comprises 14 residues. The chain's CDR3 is CASSYPGQGAGYTF. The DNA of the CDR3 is TGTGCCAGCAGCTACCCTGGACAGGGGGCTGGCTACACCTTC.

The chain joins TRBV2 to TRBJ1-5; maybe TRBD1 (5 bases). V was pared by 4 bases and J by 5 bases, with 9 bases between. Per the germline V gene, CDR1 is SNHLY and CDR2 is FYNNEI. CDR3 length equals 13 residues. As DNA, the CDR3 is TGTGCCAGCAGTGGACAGCCCTATCAGCCCCAGCATTTT. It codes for CASSGQPYQPQHF.

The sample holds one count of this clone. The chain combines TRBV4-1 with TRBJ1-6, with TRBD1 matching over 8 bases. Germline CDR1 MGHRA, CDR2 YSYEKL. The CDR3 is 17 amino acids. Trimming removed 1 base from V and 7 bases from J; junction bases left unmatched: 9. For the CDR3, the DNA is TGCGCCAGCAGCCAAGTAATCCGGGACAGGAGAAATTCACCCCTCCACTTT. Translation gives CASSQVIRDRRNSPLHF.

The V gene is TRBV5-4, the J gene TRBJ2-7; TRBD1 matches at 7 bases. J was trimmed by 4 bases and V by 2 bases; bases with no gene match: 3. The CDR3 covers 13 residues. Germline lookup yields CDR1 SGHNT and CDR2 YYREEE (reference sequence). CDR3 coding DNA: TGTGCCAGCAGCTTAGGGGGCGGGTACGAGCAGTACTTC. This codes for CASSLGGGYEQYF. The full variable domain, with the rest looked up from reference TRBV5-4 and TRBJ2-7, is ETGVTQSPTHLIKTRGQQVTLRCSSQSGHNTVSWYQQALGQGPQFIFQYYREEENGRGNFPPRFSGLQFPNYSSELNVNALELDDSALYLCASSLGGGYEQYFGPGTRLTVT.

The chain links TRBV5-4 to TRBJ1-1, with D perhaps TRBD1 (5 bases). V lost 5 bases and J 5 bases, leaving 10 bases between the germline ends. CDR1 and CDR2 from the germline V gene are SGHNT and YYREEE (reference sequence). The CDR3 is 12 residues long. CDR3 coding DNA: TGTGCCAGCAGTTCAGGGTCGACTGAAGCTTTCTTT. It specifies CASSSGSTEAFF.

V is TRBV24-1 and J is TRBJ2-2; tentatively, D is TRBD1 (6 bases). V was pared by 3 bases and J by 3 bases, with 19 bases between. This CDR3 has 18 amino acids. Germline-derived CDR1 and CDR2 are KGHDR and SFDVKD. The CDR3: CATSDRPTGRKDTGELFF. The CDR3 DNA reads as TGTGCCACCAGTGATCGTCCTACAGGGCGTAAGGACACCGGGGAGCTGTTTTTT.

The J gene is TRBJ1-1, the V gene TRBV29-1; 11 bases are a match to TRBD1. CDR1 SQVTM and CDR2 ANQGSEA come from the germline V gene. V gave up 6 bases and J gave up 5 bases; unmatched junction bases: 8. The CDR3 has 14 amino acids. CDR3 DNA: TGCAGCGTACAGGACAGGGGGCGGGGAACTGAAGCTTTCTTT. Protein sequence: CSVQDRGRGTEAFF.

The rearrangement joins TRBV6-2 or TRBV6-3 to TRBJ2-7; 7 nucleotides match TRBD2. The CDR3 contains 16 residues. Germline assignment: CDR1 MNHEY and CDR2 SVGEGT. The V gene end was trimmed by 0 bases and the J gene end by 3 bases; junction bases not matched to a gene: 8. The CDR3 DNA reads TGTGCCAGCAGTTACTCCGTGACGGGGGGAATCTACGAGCAGTACTTC. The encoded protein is CASSYSVTGGIYEQYF.

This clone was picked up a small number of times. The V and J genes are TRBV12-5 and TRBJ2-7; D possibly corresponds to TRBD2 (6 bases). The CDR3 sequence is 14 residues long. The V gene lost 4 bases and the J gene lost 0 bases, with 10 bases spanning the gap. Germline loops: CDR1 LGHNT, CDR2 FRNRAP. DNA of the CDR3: TGTGCTAGTGGTTGGGACTGGAACTCCTACGAGCAGTACTTC. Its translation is CASGWDWNSYEQYF.

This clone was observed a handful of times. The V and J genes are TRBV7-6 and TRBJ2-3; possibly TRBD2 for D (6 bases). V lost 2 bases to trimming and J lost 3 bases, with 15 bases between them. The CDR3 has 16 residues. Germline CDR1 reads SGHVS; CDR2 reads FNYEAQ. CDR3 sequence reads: CASSLISGGATDTQYF. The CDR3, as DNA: TGTGCCAGCAGCTTAATTAGCGGAGGGGCGACAGATACGCAGTATTTT.

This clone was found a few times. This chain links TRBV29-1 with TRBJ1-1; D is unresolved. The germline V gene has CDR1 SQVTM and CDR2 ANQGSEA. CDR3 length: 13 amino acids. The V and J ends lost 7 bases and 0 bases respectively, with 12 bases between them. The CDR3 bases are TGCAGCGCGAGACGGAGCATGAACACTGAAGCTTTCTTT. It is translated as CSARRSMNTEAFF.

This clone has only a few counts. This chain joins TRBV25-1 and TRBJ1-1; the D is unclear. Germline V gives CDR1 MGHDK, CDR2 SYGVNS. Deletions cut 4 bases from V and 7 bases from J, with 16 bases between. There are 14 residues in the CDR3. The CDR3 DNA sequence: TGTGCCAGCAGTGGCTGGAGTGCCCACGTTGAAGCTTTCTTT. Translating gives CASSGWSAHVEAFF. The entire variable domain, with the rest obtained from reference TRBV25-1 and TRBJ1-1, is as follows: EADIYQTPRYLVIGTGKKITLECSQTMGHDKMYWYQQDPGMELHLIHYSYGVNSTEKGDLSSESTVSRIRTEHFPLTLESARPSHTSQYLCASSGWSAHVEAFFGQGTRLTVV.

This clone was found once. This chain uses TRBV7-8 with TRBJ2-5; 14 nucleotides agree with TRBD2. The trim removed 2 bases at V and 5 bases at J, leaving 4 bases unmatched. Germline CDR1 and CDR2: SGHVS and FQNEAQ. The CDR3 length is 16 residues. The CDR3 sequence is CASSLMGLAGDETQYF. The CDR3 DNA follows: TGTGCCAGCAGCTTAATGGGACTAGCGGGAGACGAGACCCAGTACTTC.

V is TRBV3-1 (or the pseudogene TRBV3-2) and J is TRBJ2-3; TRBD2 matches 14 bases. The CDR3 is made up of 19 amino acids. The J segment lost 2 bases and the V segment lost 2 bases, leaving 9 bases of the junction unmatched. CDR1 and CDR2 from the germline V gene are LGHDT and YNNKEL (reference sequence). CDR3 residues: CASSQLPTSGGGDTDTQYF. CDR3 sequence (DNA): TGTGCCAGCAGCCAATTACCGACTAGCGGGGGGGGAGACACAGATACGCAGTATTTT.

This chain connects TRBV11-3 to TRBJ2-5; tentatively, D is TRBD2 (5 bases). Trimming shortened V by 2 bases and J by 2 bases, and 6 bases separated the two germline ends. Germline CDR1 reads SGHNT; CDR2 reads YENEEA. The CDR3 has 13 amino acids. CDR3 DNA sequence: TGTGCCAGCAGCTTACGGGGTCAAGAGACCCAGTACTTC. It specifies CASSLRGQETQYF.

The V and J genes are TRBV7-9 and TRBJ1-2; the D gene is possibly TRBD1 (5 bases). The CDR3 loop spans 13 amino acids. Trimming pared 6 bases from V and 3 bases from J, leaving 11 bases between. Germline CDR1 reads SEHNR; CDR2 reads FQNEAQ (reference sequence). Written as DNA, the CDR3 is TGTGCCAGCAGACCAGGGAACTACTATGGCTACACCTTC. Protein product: CASRPGNYYGYTF.

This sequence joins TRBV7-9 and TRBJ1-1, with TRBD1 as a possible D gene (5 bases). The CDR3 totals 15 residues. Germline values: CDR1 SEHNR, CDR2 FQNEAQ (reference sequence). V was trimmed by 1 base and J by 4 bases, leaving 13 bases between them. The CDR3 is CASSLVTAGGTEAFF. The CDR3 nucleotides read TGTGCCAGCAGCTTAGTGACAGCTGGCGGCACTGAAGCTTTCTTT.

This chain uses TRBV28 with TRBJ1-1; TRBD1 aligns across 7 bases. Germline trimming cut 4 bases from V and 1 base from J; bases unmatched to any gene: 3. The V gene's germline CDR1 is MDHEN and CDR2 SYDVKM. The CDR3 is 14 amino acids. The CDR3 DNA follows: TGTGCCAGCAGTTGGGGACAGAAGAACACTGAAGCTTTCTTT. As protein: CASSWGQKNTEAFF.